This T cell receptor (beta chain) appears in the sequencing data of a study of PD-1 blockade in classical Hodgkin lymphoma. At the level of the study: Nivolumab 3 mg/kg was given intravenously every 2 weeks. Study-wide findings and caveats: Similar baseline diversity was found in complete responders and newly diagnosed patients. Exclusion applied to patients who initiated nivolumab less than 1 year following ASCT.

Germline V gene data show CDR1 as ENHRY and CDR2 as SYGVKD. The length of the CDR3 is 13 residues. Produced via immunoSEQ multiplex PCR; TCRdb's table is partial and in-frame only. Counted here are some 63,000 clones, over 85% occurring once; the ten biggest clones make up approximately 9.7%. All the patients suffered relapse after autologous stem cell transplantation, and brentuximab vedotin exposure differed. About this clone itself: Its specificity is not known. At one of its ends the junction is not consistent with the germline gene, which may arise from a read error.

Sample: peripheral blood mononuclear cells (PBMCs), taken at baseline. The chain has TRBV10-3 and TRBJ2-4; 9 bases line up with TRBD2. This receptor was obtained from a human donor with classical Hodgkin lymphoma. Here the CDR3 DNA reads TGTGCCATCAGTGAAGATCCAGCGGGGGGTGCGGACTTC. Translating it yields CAISEDPAGGADF.